The 18 T cell receptor beta chains listed next were all sequenced from one sample in a study of OX40 agonist ivuxolimab in advanced cancers. Sequencing was performed with immunoSEQ multiplex PCR; in TCRdb, only in-frame clones are kept and a portion is missing. The table lists about 19,000 clones, 86% of them singletons, with about a sixth in the top ten. Sample: CD4+ or CD8+ T cells sorted from blood, taken in a trial of the OX40 agonist ivuxolimab. The receptors shown here come from an adult with an advanced solid tumor such as melanoma, head and neck, liver or kidney cancer.

This clone was recorded only once. The V and J genes are TRBV19 and TRBJ2-7, with TRBD1 identical over 10 bases. Trimming at V came to 6 bases and at J to 4 bases, leaving 6 bases not matched to a gene. The CDR3 length is 14 residues. CDR1 is LNHDA, CDR2 SQIVND, per germline (reference sequence). The CDR3 sequence is CASRVTGGSYEQYF. The CDR3 bases are TGTGCCAGTAGGGTGACAGGGGGCTCTTACGAGCAGTACTTC.

The gene calls are TRBV11-2 and TRBJ2-2, with D perhaps matching TRBD1 or TRBD2 (5 bases each). CDR1 is SGHAT, CDR2 FQNNGV, per germline. Trimming cost V 5 bases and J 7 bases, with 20 bases left between them. The CDR3 length is 16 residues. Here the CDR3 DNA reads TGTGCCAGCAGCCTCCTTTTTAGAGGGGCCGGCGGGGAGCTGTTTTTT. Amino acids: CASSLLFRGAGGELFF. Full variable domain (remainder filled in from reference TRBV11-2 and TRBJ2-2): EAGVAQSPRYKIIEKRQSVAFWCNPISGHATLYWYQQILGQGPKLLIQFQNNGVVDDSQLPKDRFSAERLKGVDSTLKIQPAKLEDSAVYLCASSLLFRGAGGELFFGEGSRLTVL.

V gene TRBV18 combines with J gene TRBJ2-3, with D possibly being TRBD2 (6 bases). Per the germline V gene, CDR1 is KGHSH and CDR2 is LQKENI. The CDR3 extends over 16 amino acids. V dropped 3 bases and J dropped 2 bases, with 15 bases sitting between them. CDR3 residues: CASSPPGLRTTDTQYF. The CDR3 bases are TGTGCCAGCTCACCCCCGGGACTCCGAACCACAGATACGCAGTATTTT. Supplemented by reference TRBV18 and TRBJ2-3, the full variable domain reads NAGVMQNPRHLVRRRGQEARLRCSPMKGHSHVYWYRQLPEEGLKFMVYLQKENIIDESGMPKERFSAEFPKEGPSILRIQQVVRGDSAAYFCASSPPGLRTTDTQYFGPGTRLTVL.

This chain uses TRBV25-1 with TRBJ2-4, with TRBD2 matching 8 bases. V dropped 6 bases and J dropped 6; count of bases not matched to a gene: 10. This CDR3 is 15 amino acids long. CDR1 MGHDK and CDR2 SYGVNS come from the germline V gene. DNA of the CDR3: TGTGCCAGCAGGGCGGATGCGGCGGGGGGAAACATTCAGTACTTC. Translating gives CASRADAAGGNIQYF.

This rearrangement joins TRBV4-1 to TRBJ2-7; perhaps TRBD1 as D (6 bases). The CDR3 is 13 residues long. Trimming left V 5 bases short and J 5 bases short, with 13 bases between. Germline CDR1 and CDR2: MGHRA and YSYEKL. CDR3 loop: CASSRGSGDEQYF. DNA for the CDR3: TGCGCCAGCAGCAGGGGGTCGGGTGACGAGCAGTACTTC.

This clone was found once. This CDR3 reads CASSLVRETQYF. CDR3 coding DNA: TGCGCCAGCAGCTTGGTCCGGGAGACCCAGTACTTC. The chain couples TRBV5-1 to TRBJ2-5; D gene ambiguous. CDR1 and CDR2 (germline): SGHRS, YFSETQ. This CDR3 has 12 amino acids. The V and J ends lost 0 bases and 5 bases respectively, with 5 bases between them.

V is TRBV11-2 and J is TRBJ2-3; the match to TRBD2 covers 7 bases. This CDR3 is 14 amino acids long. V lost 3 bases and J lost 7; bases outside the gene matches: 7. The germline V gene encodes CDR1 SGHAT and CDR2 FQNNGV. The CDR3 loop is CASSFVGGRNTQYF. The DNA of the CDR3 is TGTGCCAGCAGCTTCGTGGGAGGGCGAAATACGCAGTATTTT.

CDR3 coding DNA: TGTGCCAGCAGTTACGGGTTCGGAGATGAAAAACTGTTTTTT. Its translation: CASSYGFGDEKLFF. The gene calls are TRBV6-5 and TRBJ1-4; D gene unclear. CDR1 is MNHEY, CDR2 SVGAGI, per germline. CDR3 length: 14 residues. Trimming took off 2 bases at V and 6 bases at J, with 10 bases between the two ends.

This chain uses TRBV13 with TRBJ2-1, with TRBD2 matching over 7 bases. The germline V gene encodes CDR1 PRHDT and CDR2 FYEKMQ (reference sequence). The CDR3 extends over 14 amino acids. The J segment lost 10 bases and the V segment lost 7 bases, leaving 13 bases of the junction unmatched. The CDR3 region is CASTAGSSPLEQFF. CDR3 bases: TGTGCCAGCACAGCGGGATCCTCTCCTTTAGAGCAGTTCTTC.

The CDR3: CASSRGKLFF. In DNA, the CDR3 is TGTGCCAGTAGTAGGGGAAAACTGTTTTTT. The chain uses TRBV19 and TRBJ1-4; D gene unclear. In germline, CDR1 is LNHDA, CDR2 SQIVND (reference sequence). With 4 bases removed from V and 10 bases from J, the gap between germline ends came to 4 bases. This CDR3 contains 10 residues.

The rearrangement joins TRBV7-2 to TRBJ2-7; D gene unclear. The germline gives CDR1 SGHTA, CDR2 FQGNSA. The V and J ends lost 5 bases and 5 bases respectively, with 7 bases between them. The CDR3 runs 11 residues. This chain's CDR3 is CASSPGDEQYF. CDR3 nucleotide sequence: TGTGCCAGCAGCCCGGGTGACGAGCAGTACTTC.

On this clone itself: The junction departs from the called germline gene at one end, perhaps through a read error. The genes are TRBV7-7 and TRBJ2-1; D assignment may be TRBD1 or TRBD2 (6 bases each). This CDR3 is built from 16 residues. Germline CDR1 reads SSHAT; CDR2 reads FNYEAQ (reference sequence). The CDR3 DNA reads TGTGCTAGCAGCCCTAGCGCGGAGGGGGTCTACAATGAGCAGTTCTTC. It encodes CASSPSAEGVYNEQFF.

The gene calls are TRBV29-1 and TRBJ1-2; 9 positions match TRBD1. V dropped 8 bases and J dropped 7; count of bases not matched to a gene: 17. CDR1 and CDR2 from the germline V gene are SQVTM and ANQGSEA. The CDR3 runs to 15 residues. The CDR3, as DNA: TGCAGCTTTTCTGCCGGGACAGGGATGATAAGTGGCTACACCTTC. The encoded protein is CSFSAGTGMISGYTF.

The chain links TRBV2 to TRBJ1-3; D gene unclear. CDR1 is SNHLY, CDR2 FYNNEI, per germline. Trimming stripped 6 bases from V and 0 bases from J, with 18 bases between. The CDR3 extends over 17 amino acids. In nucleotides, the CDR3 is TGTGCCAGCAGCCCACTACCCGCAACCACCTCTGGAAACACCATATATTTT. It specifies CASSPLPATTSGNTIYF.

The V and J genes are TRBV7-9 and TRBJ2-3, with unresolved D. There are 14 residues in the CDR3. Trimming took off 5 bases at V and 6 bases at J, with 15 bases between the two ends. The germline V gene has CDR1 SEHNR and CDR2 FQNEAQ (reference sequence). As DNA, the CDR3 is TGTGCCAGCAGCATCGGGCCCGGCCCCGATACGCAGTATTTT. This encodes CASSIGPGPDTQYF.

CDR3 DNA sequence: TGTGCCTGGACGAAGGCTGGTTTCGGAGGCTACACCTTC. This codes for CAWTKAGFGGYTF. This chain connects TRBV30 to TRBJ1-2, with unresolved D. Deletions cut 4 bases from V and 8 bases from J, with 17 bases between. Germline assignment: CDR1 GTSNPN and CDR2 SVGIG (reference sequence). This CDR3 is 13 amino acids long.

The genes are TRBV6-5 and TRBJ2-7; tentative D call: TRBD2 (6 bases). V was clipped by 4 bases and J by 7 bases, with 17 bases between them. The CDR3 is made up of 14 amino acids. Germline V gene data show CDR1 as MNHEY and CDR2 as SVGAGI. As DNA, the CDR3 is TGTGCCAGCAGTTCCACGGGAGATCTCAAGGAGCAGTACTTC. Its translation is CASSSTGDLKEQYF.

The chain couples TRBV18 to TRBJ2-5, with 9 bases that match TRBD1. The V gene end was trimmed by 3 bases and the J gene end by 0 bases; junction bases not matched to a gene: 2. The CDR3 length is 15 residues. Germline values: CDR1 KGHSH, CDR2 LQKENI. The CDR3 nucleotides are TGTGCCAGCTCACCCGGGACAGGGAACCAAGAGACCCAGTACTTC. Protein: CASSPGTGNQETQYF. Full variable domain (rest looked up from reference TRBV18 and TRBJ2-5): NAGVMQNPRHLVRRRGQEARLRCSPMKGHSHVYWYRQLPEEGLKFMVYLQKENIIDESGMPKERFSAEFPKEGPSILRIQQVVRGDSAAYFCASSPGTGNQETQYFGPGTRLLVL.